This TCR beta chain comes out of a study of OX40 agonist ivuxolimab in advanced cancers. In the study overall: Under the entry rules, prior anti-PD-1, anti-PD-L1 or anti-CTLA-4 therapy was allowed, and about 38% had some. Broader study findings: Part of the nonresponder group also had normalized T-cell clonal expansion that was low. In the expanded peripheral T cells, antigen specificity was never determined.

Notes on this clone: Its antigen is unknown.

V trimming: 4 bases; J trimming: 5 bases; junction bases outside the gene matches: 3. CDR1 and CDR2 from the germline V gene are MGHDK and SYGVNS. The CDR3 has 14 amino acids. TCRdb keeps only in-frame clones here, not all; method: immunoSEQ multiplex PCR. This sample has tens of thousands of clones; around 90% occur once, and the top ten carry about 0.2%. Here the sequenced sample was CD4+ or CD8+ T cells sorted from blood, taken in a trial of the OX40 agonist ivuxolimab. This chain connects TRBV25-1 to TRBJ1-4, with 8 bases identical to TRBD1. The receptor was isolated from an adult with an advanced solid tumor such as melanoma, head and neck, liver or kidney cancer. The CDR3 nucleotides read TGTGCCAGCAGTGCTTACAGGGGGAATGAAAAACTGTTTTTT. Translating gives CASSAYRGNEKLFF.